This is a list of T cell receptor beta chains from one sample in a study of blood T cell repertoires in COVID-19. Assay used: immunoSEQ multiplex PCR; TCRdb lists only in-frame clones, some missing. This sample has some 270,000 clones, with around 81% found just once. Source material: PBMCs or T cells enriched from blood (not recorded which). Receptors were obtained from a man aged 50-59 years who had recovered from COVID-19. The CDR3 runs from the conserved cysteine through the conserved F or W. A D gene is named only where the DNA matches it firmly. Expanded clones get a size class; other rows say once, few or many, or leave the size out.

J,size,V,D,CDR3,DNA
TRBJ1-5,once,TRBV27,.,CASSLYPGSQPQHF,TGTGCCAGCAGTTTATACCCGGGGAGTCAGCCCCAGCATTTT
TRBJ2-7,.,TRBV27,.,CASSFRGSSYEQYF,TGTGCCAGCAGTTTTCGGGGGTCCTCCTACGAGCAGTACTTC
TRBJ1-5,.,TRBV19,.,CASSIGSPGGLSNQPQHF,TGTGCCAGTAGTATAGGGTCCCCAGGTGGCCTTAGCAATCAGCCCCAGCATTTT
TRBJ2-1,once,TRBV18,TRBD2,CASSGLAEANEQFF,TGTGCCAGCTCGGGACTAGCGGAGGCCAATGAGCAGTTCTTC
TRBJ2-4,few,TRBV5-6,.,CASSFLGSAGKNIQYF,TGTGCCAGCAGCTTTTTGGGGAGTGCGGGCAAAAACATTCAGTACTTC
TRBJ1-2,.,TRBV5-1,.,CASSRTGDNYGYTF,TGCGCCAGCAGTCGAACAGGAGACAACTATGGCTACACCTTC
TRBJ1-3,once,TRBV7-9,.,CASSYGTSGNTIYF,TGTGCCAGCAGTTATGGGACATCTGGAAACACCATATATTTT
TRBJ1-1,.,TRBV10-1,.,CARLNTEAFF,TGCGCCAGACTCAACACTGAAGCTTTCTTT
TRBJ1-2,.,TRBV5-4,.,CASSVDGLNYGYTF,TGTGCCAGCAGCGTGGACGGACTCAACTATGGCTACACCTTC
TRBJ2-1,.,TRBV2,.,CASSEVRSGNEQFF,TGTGCCAGCAGTGAAGTTCGTAGCGGCAATGAGCAGTTCTTC
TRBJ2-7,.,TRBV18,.,CASSPIGQSYEQYF,TGTGCCAGCTCACCAATTGGACAGTCCTACGAGCAGTACTTC
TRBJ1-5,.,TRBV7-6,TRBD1,CASAGTENQPQHF,TGTGCCAGCGCGGGGACAGAGAATCAGCCCCAGCATTTT
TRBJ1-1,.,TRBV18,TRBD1,CASSRSGTGGHTEAFF,TGTGCCAGCTCGCGCTCCGGGACAGGAGGACACACTGAAGCTTTCTTT
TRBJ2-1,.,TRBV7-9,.,CASSLSGSEQFF,TGTGCCAGCAGCTTATCTGGCTCTGAGCAGTTCTTC
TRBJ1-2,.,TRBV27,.,CASSDIRPRVGGYTF,TGTGCCAGCAGCGATATAAGGCCCAGGGTTGGCGGCTACACCTTC
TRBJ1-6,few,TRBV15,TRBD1,CATSRGNRGPDSPLHF,TGTGCCACCAGCAGAGGGAACAGGGGGCCGGATTCACCCCTCCACTTT
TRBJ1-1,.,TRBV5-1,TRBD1,CASSTGQGGVWGTEAFF,TGCGCCAGCAGCACTGGACAGGGAGGCGTTTGGGGCACTGAAGCTTTCTTT
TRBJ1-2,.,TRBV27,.,CASSLSNRLLNGYTF,TGTGCCAGCAGTTTATCGAACAGGTTGTTAAATGGCTACACCTTC
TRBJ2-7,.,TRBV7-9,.,CASSFWTVPEQYF,TGTGCCAGCAGTTTCTGGACAGTCCCAGAGCAGTACTTC
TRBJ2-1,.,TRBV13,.,CASSSGSVDEQFF,TGTGCCAGCAGTTCAGGATCCGTCGATGAGCAGTTCTTC
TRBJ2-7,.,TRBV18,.,CASSPPAGVGYEQYF,TGTGCCAGCTCACCACCGGCAGGGGTTGGTTACGAGCAGTACTTC
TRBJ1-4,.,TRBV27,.,CASSFPVLTNEKLFF,TGTGCCAGCAGTTTCCCAGTCCTAACTAATGAAAAACTGTTTTTT
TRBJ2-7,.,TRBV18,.,CASSPPGRAYEQYF,TGTGCCAGCTCACCACCGGGCAGAGCCTACGAGCAGTACTTC
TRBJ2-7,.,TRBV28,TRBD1,CASIESGTGGNEQYF,TGTGCCAGCATCGAATCCGGGACAGGGGGCAACGAGCAGTACTTC
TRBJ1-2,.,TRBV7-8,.,CASSLDQGYYGYTF,TGTGCCAGCAGCTTAGATCAGGGGTACTATGGCTACACCTTC
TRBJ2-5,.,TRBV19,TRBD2,CASSLGLAGLTQETQYF,TGTGCCAGTAGTCTGGGACTAGCGGGACTGACGCAAGAGACCCAGTACTTC
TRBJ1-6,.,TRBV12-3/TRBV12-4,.,CASSRHFSPLHF,TGTGCCAGCAGCCGTCACTTTTCACCCCTCCACTTT